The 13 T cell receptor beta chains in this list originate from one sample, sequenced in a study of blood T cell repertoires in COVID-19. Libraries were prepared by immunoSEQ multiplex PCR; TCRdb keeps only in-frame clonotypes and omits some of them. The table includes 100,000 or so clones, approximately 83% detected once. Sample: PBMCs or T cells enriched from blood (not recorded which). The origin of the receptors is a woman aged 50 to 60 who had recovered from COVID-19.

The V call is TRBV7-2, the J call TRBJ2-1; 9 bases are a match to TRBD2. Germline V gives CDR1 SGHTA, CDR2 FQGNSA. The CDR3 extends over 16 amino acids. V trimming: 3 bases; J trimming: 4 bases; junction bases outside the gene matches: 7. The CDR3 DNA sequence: TGTGCCAGCAGCTTGTCTAGCGGGGTTGAATACAATGAGCAGTTCTTC. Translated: CASSLSSGVEYNEQFF.

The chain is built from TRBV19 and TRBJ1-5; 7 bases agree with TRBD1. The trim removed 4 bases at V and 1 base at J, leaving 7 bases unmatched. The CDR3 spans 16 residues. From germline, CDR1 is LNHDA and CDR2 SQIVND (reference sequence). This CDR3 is CASSTRQGVSNQPQHF. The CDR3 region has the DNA TGTGCCAGTAGTACGCGACAGGGTGTGAGCAATCAGCCCCAGCATTTT.

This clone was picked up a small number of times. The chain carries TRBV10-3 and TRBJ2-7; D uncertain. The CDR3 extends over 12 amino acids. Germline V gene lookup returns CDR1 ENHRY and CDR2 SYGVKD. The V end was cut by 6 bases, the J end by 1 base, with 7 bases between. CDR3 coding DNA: TGTGCCATCAGAGGCGGATCCTACGAGCAGTACTTC. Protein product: CAIRGGSYEQYF.

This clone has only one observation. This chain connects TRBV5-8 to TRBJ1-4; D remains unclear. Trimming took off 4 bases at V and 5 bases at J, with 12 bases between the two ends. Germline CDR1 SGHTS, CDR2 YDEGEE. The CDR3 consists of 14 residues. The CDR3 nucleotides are TGTGCCAGCAGCCCTCTTGGGAGGAATGAAAAACTGTTTTTT. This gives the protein CASSPLGRNEKLFF.

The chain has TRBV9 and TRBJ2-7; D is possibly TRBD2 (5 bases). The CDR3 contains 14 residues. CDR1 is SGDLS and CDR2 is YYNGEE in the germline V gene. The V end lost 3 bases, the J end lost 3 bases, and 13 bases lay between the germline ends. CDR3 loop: CASSASGANYEQYF. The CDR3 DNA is TGTGCCAGCAGCGCGAGCGGCGCCAACTACGAGCAGTACTTC.

This chain's CDR3 is CASSLQVSTEAFF. The CDR3 DNA follows: TGCGCCAGCAGCCTTCAGGTATCCACTGAAGCTTTCTTT. The chain joins TRBV5-1 to TRBJ1-1; D unclear. Germline V gives CDR1 SGHRS, CDR2 YFSETQ. This CDR3 is built from 13 residues. Trimming pared 4 bases from V and 4 bases from J, leaving 11 bases between.

The chain's CDR3 is CASSFGTQMNTEAFF. The CDR3 coding sequence is TGTGCCAGCAGCTTCGGGACACAAATGAACACTGAAGCTTTCTTT. The chain uses TRBV7-9 and TRBJ1-1; D is perhaps TRBD1 (6 bases). This CDR3 comprises 15 residues. CDR1 and CDR2 from the germline V gene are SEHNR and FQNEAQ (reference sequence). V was shortened by 3 bases and J by 0 bases, with 11 bases between the two germline ends.

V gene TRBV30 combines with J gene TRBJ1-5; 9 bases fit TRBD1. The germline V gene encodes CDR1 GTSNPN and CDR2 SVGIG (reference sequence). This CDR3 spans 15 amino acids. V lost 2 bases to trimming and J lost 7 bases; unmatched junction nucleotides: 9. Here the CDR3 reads CAWSNLGQGRQPQHF. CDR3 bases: TGTGCCTGGAGTAACCTGGGACAGGGCCGACAGCCCCAGCATTTT.

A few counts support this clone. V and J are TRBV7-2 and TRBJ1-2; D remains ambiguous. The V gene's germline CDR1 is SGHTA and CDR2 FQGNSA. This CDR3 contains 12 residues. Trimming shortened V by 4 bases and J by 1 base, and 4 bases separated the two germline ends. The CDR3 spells CASSSNNYGYTF. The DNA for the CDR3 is TGTGCCAGCAGCTCTAATAACTATGGCTACACCTTC.

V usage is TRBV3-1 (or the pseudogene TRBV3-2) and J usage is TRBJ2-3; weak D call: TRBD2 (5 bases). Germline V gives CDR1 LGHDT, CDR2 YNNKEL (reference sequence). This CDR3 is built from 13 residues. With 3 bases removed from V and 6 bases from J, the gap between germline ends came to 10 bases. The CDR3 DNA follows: TGTGCCAGCAGCCAGGCTAGCTCCGATACGCAGTATTTT. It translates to CASSQASSDTQYF.

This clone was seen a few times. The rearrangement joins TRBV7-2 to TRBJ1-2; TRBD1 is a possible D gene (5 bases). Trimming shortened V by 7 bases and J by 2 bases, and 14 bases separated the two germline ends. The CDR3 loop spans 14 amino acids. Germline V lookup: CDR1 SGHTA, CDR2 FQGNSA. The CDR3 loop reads CASKGNSRNYGYTF. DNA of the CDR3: TGTGCCAGCAAGGGGAACAGCCGAAACTATGGCTACACCTTC.

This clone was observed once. The CDR3 is CASSLGQPSPGNTIYF. In DNA form, the CDR3 reads TGTGCCAGCAGTTTGGGACAGCCGAGCCCTGGAAACACCATATATTTT. V is TRBV2 and J is TRBJ1-3, with 7 bases fitting TRBD1. The CDR3 covers 16 residues. With V trimmed by 5 bases and J by 2 bases, 9 bases remained unmatched. Germline V gene sequence: CDR1 SNHLY, CDR2 FYNNEI.

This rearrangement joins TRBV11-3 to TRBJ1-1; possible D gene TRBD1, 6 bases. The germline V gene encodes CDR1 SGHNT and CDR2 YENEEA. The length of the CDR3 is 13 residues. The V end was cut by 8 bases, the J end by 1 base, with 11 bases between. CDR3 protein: CASSDRPNTEAFF. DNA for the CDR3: TGTGCCAGCTCAGACAGGCCGAACACTGAAGCTTTCTTT. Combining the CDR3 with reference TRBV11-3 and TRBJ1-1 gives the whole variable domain EAGVVQSPRYKIIEKKQPVAFWCNPISGHNTLYWYLQNLGQGPELLIRYENEEAVDDSQLPKDRFSAERLKGVDSTLKIQPAELGDSAVYLCASSDRPNTEAFFGQGTRLTVV.